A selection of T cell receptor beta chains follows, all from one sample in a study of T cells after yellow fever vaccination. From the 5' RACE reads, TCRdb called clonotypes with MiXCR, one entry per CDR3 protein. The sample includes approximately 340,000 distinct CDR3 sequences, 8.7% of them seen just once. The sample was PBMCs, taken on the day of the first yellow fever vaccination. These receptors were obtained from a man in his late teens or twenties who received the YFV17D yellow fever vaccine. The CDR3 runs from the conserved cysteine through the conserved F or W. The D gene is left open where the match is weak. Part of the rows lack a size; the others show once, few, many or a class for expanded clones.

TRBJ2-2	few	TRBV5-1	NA	TGCGCCAGCAGCGACACGCCAGGGACTGTAGCCGCCGGGGAGCTGTTTTTT	CASSDTPGTVAAGELFF
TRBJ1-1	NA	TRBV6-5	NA	TGTGCCAGCAGTAACCTGGCGGGGGGTCGGGAGGGCACTGAAGCTTTCTTT	CASSNLAGGREGTEAFF
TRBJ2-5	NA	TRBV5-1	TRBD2	TGCGCCAGCAGCAGAAATAGCGGGGGGCCACAAGAGACCCAGTACTTC	CASSRNSGGPQETQYF
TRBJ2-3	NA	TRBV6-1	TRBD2	TGTGCCAGCAGTGATTTCTCTACAGCTAGCGGGGGGGAAACAGATACGCAGTATTTT	CASSDFSTASGGETDTQYF
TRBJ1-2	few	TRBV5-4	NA	TGTGCCAGCGGCCTACTCGGGCTCTATGGCTACACCTTC	CASGLLGLYGYTF
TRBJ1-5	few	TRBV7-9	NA	TGTGCCAGCAGCCCTACTAATCAGCCCCAGCATTTT	CASSPTNQPQHF
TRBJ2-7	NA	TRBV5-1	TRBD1	TGCGCCAGCAGCTTCGCAGGGGGCGAATCCTACGAGCAGTACTTC	CASSFAGGESYEQYF
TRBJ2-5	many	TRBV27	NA	TGTGCCAGCAGTTTTGCGGGTTACCAAGAGACCCAGTACTTC	CASSFAGYQETQYF
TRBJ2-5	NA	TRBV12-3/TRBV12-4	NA	TGTGCCAGCAGCCTCGGGGCCGGACAAAAAGAGACCCAGTACTTC	CASSLGAGQKETQYF
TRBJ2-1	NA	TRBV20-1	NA	TGCAGTGCTAGGATCCTAGCAAAGTCAGAGTTCTTC	CSARILAKSEFF
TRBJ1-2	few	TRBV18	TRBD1	TGTGCCAGCTCACCAACAGGGGGAGCCTATGGCTACACCTTC	CASSPTGGAYGYTF
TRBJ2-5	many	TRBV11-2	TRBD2	TGTGCCAGCAGCTTGAATAGCGGGGGGGCCGGGGAGACCCAGTACTTC	CASSLNSGGAGETQYF
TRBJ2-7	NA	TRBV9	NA	TGTGCCAGCAGCCCCCCCGGGGGCCGGACCTACGAGCAGTACTTC	CASSPPGGRTYEQYF
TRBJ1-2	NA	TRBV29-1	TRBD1	TGCAGCATGCGACAGGGTGGTGGCTACACCTTC	CSMRQGGGYTF
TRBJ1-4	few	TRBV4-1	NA	TGCGCCAGCAGCCAAGATTATGAGGCCTTAACCCAGAGAAAACTGTTTTTT	CASSQDYEALTQRKLFF
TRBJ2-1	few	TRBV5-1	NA	TGCGCCAGCAGCTTGGCCGCGGGGATCTCATACAATGAGCAGTTCTTC	CASSLAAGISYNEQFF
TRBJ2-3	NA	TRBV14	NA	TGTGCCAGCAGCCAATGGGCAGCCGGGAGCACAGATACGCAGTATTTT	CASSQWAAGSTDTQYF
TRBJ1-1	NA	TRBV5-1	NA	TGCGCCAGCAGCTTGGGGCCGGGACGGGGGAACACTGAAGCTTTCTTT	CASSLGPGRGNTEAFF
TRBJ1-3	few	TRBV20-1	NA	TGCAGTGCTACTACAGGAACCTCTGGAAACACCATATATTTT	CSATTGTSGNTIYF
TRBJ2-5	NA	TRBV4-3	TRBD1	TGCGCCAGCAGCCAAGGCCCGACAGGGGCCGCGGGGGAGACCCAGTACTTC	CASSQGPTGAAGETQYF
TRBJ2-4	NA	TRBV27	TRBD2	TGTGCCAGCACCACGTTCAGCGGGGGAAAAAACATTCAGTACTTC	CASTTFSGGKNIQYF
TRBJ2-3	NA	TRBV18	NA	TGTGCCAGCTCCCCCACCTCGGGAGATACGCAGTATTTT	CASSPTSGDTQYF
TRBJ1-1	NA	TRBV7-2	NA	TGTGCCAGCAGCGCTGGACCGAACACTGAAGCTTTCTTT	CASSAGPNTEAFF
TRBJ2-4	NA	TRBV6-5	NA	TGTGCCAGCAGTTACTCGACCAGCCGAGCCAAAAACATTCAGTACTTC	CASSYSTSRAKNIQYF
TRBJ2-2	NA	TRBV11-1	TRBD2	TGTGCCAGCAACAAAGATCATACTAGCGGGGAGGGCACCGGGGAGCTGTTTTTT	CASNKDHTSGEGTGELFF
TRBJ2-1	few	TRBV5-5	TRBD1	TGTGCCAGCAGCCTGCCCGGGACAGGGCCGCGTGGTGAGCAGTTCTTC	CASSLPGTGPRGEQFF
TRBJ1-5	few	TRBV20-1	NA	TGCAGTGCTAGAGATAACAAGCAGCAGCCCCAGCATTTT	CSARDNKQQPQHF
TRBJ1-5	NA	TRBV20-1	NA	TGCAGTGCTAGAGATGCAGGGGCAAATCAGCCCCAGCATTTT	CSARDAGANQPQHF
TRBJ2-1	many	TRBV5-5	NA	TGTGCCAGCAGCTTCCTCGAGACGGTGGGTGAGCAGTTCTTC	CASSFLETVGEQFF
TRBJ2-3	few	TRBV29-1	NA	TGCAGCGTTGAACCCAGGGTTGAGGATACGCAGTATTTT	CSVEPRVEDTQYF
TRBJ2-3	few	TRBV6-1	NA	TGTGCCAGCAGTGAAGACCCAGGGTCAGCGATTACGCAGTATTTT	CASSEDPGSAITQYF
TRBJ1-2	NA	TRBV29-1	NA	TGCAGCGTTGGAAGACTTGGCTACACCTTC	CSVGRLGYTF
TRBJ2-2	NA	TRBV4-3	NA	TGCGCCAGCAGCCAAGCCCTGAACACCGGGGAGCTGTTTTTT	CASSQALNTGELFF
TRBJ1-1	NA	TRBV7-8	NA	TGTGCCAGCAGCTTGGGGCAGGGCAGGGGAGCTTTCTTT	CASSLGQGRGAFF